What follows are 26 T cell receptor beta chains derived from one specimen sequenced in a study of CD8+CD57+ T cells in acquired aplastic anemia. Genomic DNA constituted the template upon which TCR beta VDJ and CDR3 profiling was performed. TCRdb reanalysed the reads using MiXCR and keeps one entry per CDR3 protein. The sample has 65,000 or so distinct CDR3 sequences; around 50% are singletons. Sequencing was done on a sample of sorted CD4+, CD8+, or CD8+CD57+ T cells (not recorded which) from PBMCs. The receptor set was obtained from a human donor in good health, serving as a control.

The V and J genes are TRBV7-2 and TRBJ1-1, with D possibly matching TRBD1 (6 bases). This CDR3 contains 14 residues. V lost 1 base, J lost 4 bases, and 10 bases lay in between. Germline V CDR1 and CDR2: SGHTA, FQGNSA. The CDR3 sequence is CASSLVEGGTEAFF. CDR3 coding DNA: TGTGCCAGCAGCTTAGTGGAGGGGGGCACTGAAGCTTTCTTT. Variable domain in full (rest from reference TRBV7-2 and TRBJ1-1): GAGVSQSPSNKVTEKGKDVELRCDPISGHTALYWYRQSLGQGLEFLIYFQGNSAPDKSGLPSDRFSAERTGGSVSTLTIQRTQQEDSAVYLCASSLVEGGTEAFFGQGTRLTVV.

This clonotype has ten or more counts. The chain links TRBV6-1 to TRBJ1-1; D remains ambiguous. The CDR3 totals 13 residues. Looked up from germline, CDR1 is MNHNS and CDR2 is SASEGT. The V and J ends lost 6 bases and 4 bases respectively, with 12 bases between them. Here the CDR3 reads CASSSRKGTEAFF. As DNA, the CDR3 is TGTGCCAGCAGCTCCCGTAAAGGCACTGAAGCTTTCTTT.

The chain recombines TRBV19 with TRBJ1-5; D is undetermined. Trimming shortened V by 1 base and J by 7 bases, and 11 bases separated the two germline ends. The germline V gene has CDR1 LNHDA and CDR2 SQIVND (reference sequence). The CDR3 runs to 14 residues. The CDR3, as DNA: TGTGCCAGTAGTATAGTGGGTAGGAACCAGCCCCAGCATTTT. Its protein is CASSIVGRNQPQHF.

Sample share makes this clonotype medium-sized. The chain links TRBV2 to TRBJ2-2; D might be TRBD1 (6 bases). CDR1 SNHLY and CDR2 FYNNEI come from the germline V gene. Trimming pared 3 bases from V and 2 bases from J, leaving 10 bases between. This CDR3 is built from 15 residues. The CDR3, as DNA: TGTGCCAGCAGTGATTGGGGGCGCAACACCGGGGAGCTGTTTTTT. This encodes CASSDWGRNTGELFF. Using reference TRBV2 and TRBJ2-2 for the parts outside the CDR3, the full variable domain is EPEVTQTPSHQVTQMGQEVILRCVPISNHLYFYWYRQILGQKVEFLVSFYNNEISEKSEIFDDQFSVERPDGSNFTLKIRSTKLEDSAMYFCASSDWGRNTGELFFGEGSRLTVL.

CDR3 sequence reads: CASSRDRVGGYTF. The CDR3 DNA reads as TGTGCCAGCAGCCGGGACAGGGTCGGGGGCTACACCTTC. The chain is built from TRBV7-2 and TRBJ1-2; 9 positions match TRBD1. J was trimmed by 8 bases and V by 5 bases; bases with no gene match: 6. Germline V CDR1 and CDR2: SGHTA, FQGNSA. This CDR3 contains 13 residues.

Many counts were recorded for this clonotype. The rearrangement joins TRBV9 to TRBJ2-5; weak D call: TRBD1 (6 bases). This CDR3 spans 13 amino acids. CDR1 is SGDLS, CDR2 YYNGEE, per germline. V lost 5 bases to trimming and J lost 3 bases, with 11 bases between them. The CDR3 DNA reads TGTGCCAGCAGTCCAGGGGCGGAAGAGACCCAGTACTTC. It is translated as CASSPGAEETQYF.

With regard to this clonotype: At one boundary the junction diverges from the germline segment, which might be a read error. The rearrangement joins TRBV19 to TRBJ1-1; 10 bases agree with TRBD1. Germline V gives CDR1 LNHDA, CDR2 SQIVND (reference sequence). This CDR3 is 16 amino acids long. CDR3 region: CASSIFGTGVVTEAFF. The CDR3 DNA sequence: TGTGCCAGCAGTATTTTTGGGACAGGGGTGGTCACTGAAGCTTTCTTT.

This clonotype was found many times. The chain joins TRBV6-1 to TRBJ2-7; 8 bases align to TRBD1. The germline gives CDR1 MNHNS, CDR2 SASEGT. V lost 2 bases to trimming and J lost 3 bases; unmatched junction nucleotides: 6. CDR3 length: 15 amino acids. The CDR3 reads CASSELRGQGYEQYF. The CDR3 DNA sequence: TGTGCCAGCAGTGAACTTCGAGGACAGGGCTACGAGCAGTACTTC.

The chain carries TRBV2 and TRBJ1-2; D possibly corresponds to TRBD1 (5 bases). V lost 7 bases to trimming and J lost 5 bases, with 11 bases between them. This CDR3 region has 12 residues. Germline lookup yields CDR1 SNHLY and CDR2 FYNNEI. DNA for the CDR3: TGTGCCAGCAAGACAGAGACTTATGGCTACACCTTC. This translates into CASKTETYGYTF.

Sample share makes this clonotype medium-sized (0.01 to 0.1%). The chain uses TRBV2 and TRBJ1-2; D not resolved. The CDR3 has 11 residues. V lost 7 bases, J lost 2 bases, and 5 bases lay in between. CDR1 SNHLY and CDR2 FYNNEI come from the germline V gene. The chain's CDR3 is CASMGNYGYTF. CDR3 nucleotides: TGTGCCAGCATGGGGAACTATGGCTACACCTTC.

The chain recombines TRBV7-6 with TRBJ2-1; 14 bases are a match to TRBD2. CDR3 size: 15 residues. V was pared by 6 bases and J by 7 bases, with 5 bases of the junction left unmatched. Germline lookup yields CDR1 SGHVS and CDR2 FNYEAQ. The DNA for the CDR3 is TGTGCCAGCAGTCGGACTAGCGGGGGGCGGAATGAGCAGTTCTTC. Its protein product is CASSRTSGGRNEQFF.

This clonotype was seen a single time. The V gene is TRBV7-3, the J gene TRBJ1-2; no reliable D call. CDR3 size: 13 residues. Trimming removed 6 bases from V and 4 bases from J, with 12 bases in between. In germline, CDR1 is SGHTA, CDR2 FQGTGA. The CDR3 DNA is TGTGCCAGCAGGAAGGGTACTTCCTATGGCTACACCTTC. Amino acid sequence: CASRKGTSYGYTF.

This sequence joins TRBV24-1 and TRBJ2-1, with a weak D call TRBD2 (6 bases). The CDR3 is made up of 17 amino acids. Germline CDR1 and CDR2: KGHDR and SFDVKD. The CDR3 loop reads CARPQSATGVRYNEQFF. The CDR3 region has the DNA TGTGCTAGACCCCAGTCCGCGACGGGAGTCAGATACAATGAGCAGTTCTTC.

J is TRBJ2-7 and V is TRBV6-1; D gene uncertain. The V gene's germline CDR1 is MNHNS and CDR2 SASEGT. The CDR3 extends over 13 amino acids. The germline V and J ends were trimmed by 8 bases and 0 bases, with 11 bases remaining between them. Here the CDR3 reads CASLTSNSYEQYF. Here the CDR3 DNA reads TGTGCCAGCCTAACATCGAACTCCTACGAGCAGTACTTC.

This clonotype is labeled medium-sized (0.01 to 0.1%). The chain couples TRBV24-1 to TRBJ2-2; 11 nucleotides agree with TRBD1. The V and J ends lost 4 bases and 7 bases, in that order; junction bases with no gene match: 7. Germline CDR1 reads KGHDR; CDR2 reads SFDVKD. The CDR3 totals 16 residues. The CDR3 is CATSDIGQGAVGELFF. The CDR3 nucleotides are TGTGCCACCAGTGACATCGGACAGGGGGCCGTCGGGGAGCTGTTTTTT.

In this sample, this clonotype turned up many times. V is TRBV5-1 and J is TRBJ2-2; 10 bases match TRBD2. Germline values: CDR1 SGHRS, CDR2 YFSETQ. This CDR3 comprises 16 residues. V lost 1 base, J lost 6 bases, and 6 bases stayed unmatched. CDR3 in DNA: TGCGCCAGCAGCTTGCAAAGCGGGAGGGCCGCCGGGGAGCTGTTTTTT. Translation gives CASSLQSGRAAGELFF.

The chain uses TRBV11-2 and TRBJ2-3; 8 nucleotides match TRBD2. CDR3 length: 16 amino acids. With V trimmed by 4 bases and J by 3 bases, 9 bases remained unmatched. CDR1 is SGHAT and CDR2 is FQNNGV in the germline V gene. CDR3 amino acids: CASSSRSLAGTDTQYF. CDR3 nucleotides: TGTGCCAGCAGCTCGCGTTCGCTAGCGGGTACAGATACGCAGTATTTT.

The CDR3 region has the DNA TGTGCCAGTAGATGGGCAGGGGACACTGAAGCTTTCTTT. Translating it yields CASRWAGDTEAFF. This chain links TRBV19 with TRBJ1-1; a weak D match, TRBD1 (6 bases). Germline V CDR1 and CDR2: LNHDA, SQIVND (reference sequence). The V end was cut by 6 bases, the J end by 3 bases, with 11 bases between. The CDR3 consists of 13 residues.

This clonotype was found a few times. The J gene is TRBJ2-3, the V gene TRBV19; D is perhaps TRBD2 (5 bases). The CDR3 is made up of 12 amino acids. The germline V and J ends were trimmed by 6 bases and 5 bases, with 9 bases remaining between them. Germline V gives CDR1 LNHDA, CDR2 SQIVND (reference sequence). DNA of the CDR3: TGTGCCAGTAGCCCGGGGAGAGATACGCAGTATTTT. It codes for CASSPGRDTQYF.

Worth noting for this clonotype: Compared with germline, one end of the junction differs, possibly owing to a read error. This rearrangement joins TRBV2 to TRBJ1-1; TRBD1 aligns across 7 bases. Looked up from germline, CDR1 is SNHLY and CDR2 is FYNNEI. The CDR3 sequence is 15 residues long. CDR3: CATSDSTGPTAEAFF. The DNA of the CDR3 is TGTGCCACCAGTGACTCGACAGGGCCTACGGCTGAAGCTTTCTTT.

The chain has TRBV19 and TRBJ2-3; maybe TRBD1 (5 bases). Trimming took 1 base from V and 6 from J, leaving 11 bases between them. The CDR3 has 14 amino acids. Germline V CDR1 and CDR2: LNHDA, SQIVND (reference sequence). CDR3 DNA: TGTGCCAGTAGTATAGCCACGACAGTGGATACGCAGTATTTT. Its protein product is CASSIATTVDTQYF.

This chain joins TRBV19 and TRBJ2-2; 11 nucleotides match TRBD1. Per the germline V gene, CDR1 is LNHDA and CDR2 is SQIVND (reference sequence). This CDR3 comprises 16 residues. J gave up 6 bases and V 4 bases, and 7 bases lay outside the gene matches. The CDR3 reads CASSTGPGQGAGELFF. DNA for the CDR3: TGTGCCAGTAGTACCGGTCCGGGACAGGGGGCCGGGGAGCTGTTTTTT. Full variable domain (outside the CDR3, taken from reference TRBV19 and TRBJ2-2): DGGITQSPKYLFRKEGQNVTLSCEQNLNHDAMYWYRQDPGQGLRLIYYSQIVNDFQKGDIAEGYSVSREKKESFPLTVTSAQKNPTAFYLCASSTGPGQGAGELFFGEGSRLTVL.

This clonotype was observed many times. The gene calls are TRBV9 and TRBJ1-1, with TRBD1 matching 9 bases. V shed 2 bases, J shed 2 bases, and the junction held 4 bases outside the gene matches. The V gene's germline CDR1 is SGDLS and CDR2 YYNGEE. The CDR3 totals 15 residues. The CDR3 spells CASSVGTGLNTEAFF. As DNA, the CDR3 is TGTGCCAGCAGCGTGGGGACAGGGCTAAACACTGAAGCTTTCTTT.

Worth noting for this clonotype: Germline and junction disagree at one end, which may indicate a read error. This chain joins TRBV10-3 and TRBJ2-7; tentatively, D is TRBD2 (5 bases). Germline V gene lookup returns CDR1 ENHRY and CDR2 SYGVKD. The CDR3 spans 14 residues. This CDR3 is CASSYLGDSGEQYF. The DNA of the CDR3 is TGTGCCAGCAGTTACCTGGGTGATTCGGGGGAGCAGTACTTC.

This clonotype has a handful of counts. The CDR3 DNA reads TGTGCCAGCACTCCAATTGGGGCAGGGAGGAGAGAGACCCAGTACTTC. Amino acid sequence: CASTPIGAGRRETQYF. The chain couples TRBV28 to TRBJ2-5; the D gene is possibly TRBD2 (6 bases). The CDR3 extends over 16 amino acids. From germline, CDR1 is MDHEN and CDR2 SYDVKM. Trimming shortened V by 7 bases and J by 4 bases, and 22 bases separated the two germline ends.

The chain couples TRBV19 to TRBJ2-3, with TRBD1 matching 8 bases. CDR3 size: 15 residues. V dropped 9 bases and J dropped 2; count of bases not matched to a gene: 10. Germline V lookup: CDR1 LNHDA, CDR2 SQIVND (reference sequence). DNA for the CDR3: TGTGCCAGCAAGCCAGGGGGCAGTGACACAGATACGCAGTATTTT. Translation gives CASKPGGSDTDTQYF.